A selection of T cell receptor beta chains follows, all from one sample in a study of cytomegalovirus exposure and HLA in healthy donors. Libraries were prepared by immunoSEQ multiplex PCR; TCRdb keeps only in-frame clonotypes and omits some of them. The sample contains roughly 60,000 clones, under 95% of which appear only once. Sample: PBMCs. Receptor source: a young woman in good health and CMV-seronegative. Both conserved end residues are trimmed from each CDR3.

>13|TRBV27|TRBJ1-1
ASSRRQRIGAEAF
>15|TRBV13|TRBJ2-3
ASSHPDGGGTTDTQY
>11|TRBV11-3|TRBJ1-1
ASSPFVNTEAF
>13|TRBV19|TRBJ2-7
ASRRLAGGPYEQY
>13|TRBV6-1|TRBJ1-2
ASSEYISRYYGYT
>9|TRBV2|TRBJ2-7
ASSPAYEQY
>11|TRBV29-1|TRBJ2-7
SVCSDIKVEQY
>11|TRBV6-6|TRBJ2-7
ASSNTGGYEQY
>9|TRBV20-1|TRBJ1-1
SARQGHAAF
>9|TRBV2|TRBJ2-7
ASRSYSEQY
>12|TRBV27|TRBJ2-3
ASSLPWRPDTQY
>11|TRBV21-1|TRBJ2-5
ASRIYRQETQY
>13|TRBV18|TRBJ1-5
ASSVTDHSNQPQH
>14|TRBV28|TRBJ1-6
ASSSLTYSYNSPLH
>13|TRBV5-1|TRBJ1-2
ASSSGHVGGYGYT
>14|TRBV7-9|TRBJ1-2
ASSLEPTGGVRGYT
>12|TRBV6-1|TRBJ1-2
ASSDQGVVEGYT
>13|TRBV6-1|TRBJ2-1
ASSDLTSGSYEQF
>13|TRBV6-1|TRBJ2-3
ASSELAGGPDTQY
>12|TRBV5-6|TRBJ2-2
ASSSLGRGGELF
>9|TRBV12-5|TRBJ2-3
ASVAGQAQY
>15|TRBV27|TRBJ2-3
ASSFTLTGRYADTQY
>12|TRBV6-1|TRBJ1-5
ARLGQGSNQPQH
>12|TRBV5-1|TRBJ1-1
ASSLGDRNTEAF
>12|TRBV4-1|TRBJ2-1
ASSSEGGGGGQF
>15|TRBV28|TRBJ1-2
ASRQRTGGAGSYGYT
>13|TRBV4-1|TRBJ2-7
ASSQEGTARIQQY
>14|TRBV6-1|TRBJ2-5
ASSELGDRRAETQY
>9|TRBV11-3|TRBJ2-3
ASSRTDTQY
>15|TRBV4-3|TRBJ2-3
ASSQDGGGGAQDTQY
>10|TRBV27|TRBJ1-5
ASSFLNQPQH
>15|TRBV5-4|TRBJ2-2
ASSSASSGANTGELF
>11|TRBV11-3|TRBJ1-1
ASSLDGQTEAF
>15|TRBV28|TRBJ2-7
ASSSLGLAGVNDEQY
>12|TRBV28|TRBJ2-7
ASSFQGRGYEQY
>12|TRBV7-2|TRBJ2-7
ASSLVRGGNEQY
>11|TRBV28|TRBJ2-5
ASTSGQQETQY
>12|TRBV28|TRBJ1-1
ASSSRPQGTEAF
>12|TRBV19|TRBJ1-3
ASKKQGSGNTIY
>12|TRBV19|TRBJ1-2
ASSISFPSSGYT
>14|TRBV27|TRBJ2-1
ASSLHPGQGANEQF
>15|TRBV7-9|TRBJ2-3
ASSSPPLAGGPDTQY